A selection of T cell receptor beta chains follows, all from one sample in a study of CD8+ T cells in alopecia areata. Only in-frame clones appear in the TCRdb table, and some are missing; sequencing was by immunoSEQ multiplex PCR. The data show about 190,000 clones, with under 80% seen just once and 1.3% held by the top ten. The sample in question was CD4+ T cells sorted from blood, obtained at week 49, from a patient treated with tofacitinib. The receptors stem from a human donor with alopecia areata. Both conserved end residues are part of each CDR3.

CDR3 length: 13; V gene: TRBV9; J gene: TRBJ1-1; CDR3 protein: CASSADTGTEAFF
CDR3 length: 17; V gene: TRBV4-1; J gene: TRBJ1-2; CDR3 protein: CASSQEATGGFRSGYTF
CDR3 length: 16; V gene: TRBV30; J gene: TRBJ2-7; CDR3 protein: CAWRWQGAGKRNEQYF
CDR3 length: 14; V gene: TRBV4-3; J gene: TRBJ1-2; CDR3 protein: CASSQEGQPYGYTF
CDR3 length: 15; V gene: TRBV12-5; J gene: TRBJ2-3; CDR3 protein: CASGSPGPNTDTQYF
CDR3 length: 10; V gene: TRBV29-1; J gene: TRBJ2-3; CDR3 protein: CSVDRDTQYF
CDR3 length: 14; V gene: TRBV5-1; J gene: TRBJ2-2; CDR3 protein: CASSPPTGPGELFF
CDR3 length: 14; V gene: TRBV7-9; J gene: TRBJ1-1; CDR3 protein: CASSLGRRGGEAFF
CDR3 length: 14; V gene: TRBV5-1; J gene: TRBJ1-6; CDR3 protein: CASRPGQTNSPLHF
CDR3 length: 11; V gene: TRBV6-5; J gene: TRBJ2-2; CDR3 protein: CASRNTGELFF
CDR3 length: 14; V gene: TRBV25-1; J gene: TRBJ1-5; CDR3 protein: CASSEAGTNQPQHF
CDR3 length: 15; V gene: TRBV30; J gene: TRBJ2-2; CDR3 protein: CAWSVRGANTGELFF
CDR3 length: 13; V gene: TRBV6-1; J gene: TRBJ2-5; CDR3 protein: CASLGGNSETQYF
CDR3 length: 14; V gene: TRBV6-5; J gene: TRBJ2-4; CDR3 protein: CASSFNGAKNIQYF
CDR3 length: 11; V gene: TRBV5-1; J gene: TRBJ2-2; CDR3 protein: CASSDPGELFF
CDR3 length: 15; V gene: TRBV6-5; J gene: TRBJ1-2; CDR3 protein: CASSSSHGANYGYTF
CDR3 length: 14; V gene: TRBV5-4; J gene: TRBJ2-7; CDR3 protein: CASSLGTKLVEQYF
CDR3 length: 18; V gene: TRBV30; J gene: TRBJ2-1; CDR3 protein: CAWSVLGLAEPSYNEQFF
CDR3 length: 14; V gene: TRBV5-6; J gene: TRBJ2-5; CDR3 protein: CASSSPLGKETQYF
CDR3 length: 13; V gene: TRBV4-1; J gene: TRBJ1-2; CDR3 protein: CASSQEAGYGYTF
CDR3 length: 14; V gene: TRBV29-1; J gene: TRBJ2-1; CDR3 protein: CSHTRASGRNEQFF
CDR3 length: 15; V gene: TRBV30; J gene: TRBJ1-2; CDR3 protein: CAWSDGAYRNYGYTF
CDR3 length: 12; V gene: TRBV29-1; J gene: TRBJ2-7; CDR3 protein: CSVGQSSYEQYF
CDR3 length: 16; V gene: TRBV9; J gene: TRBJ2-1; CDR3 protein: CASSVALTSGENEQFF
CDR3 length: 12; V gene: TRBV13; J gene: TRBJ2-1; CDR3 protein: CASSLSGPKQFF
CDR3 length: 15; V gene: TRBV7-2; J gene: TRBJ1-6; CDR3 protein: CASSSRDSGRSPLHF
CDR3 length: 12; V gene: TRBV5-1; J gene: TRBJ1-1; CDR3 protein: CASSLESTEAFF
CDR3 length: 14; V gene: TRBV9; J gene: TRBJ2-4; CDR3 protein: CASSGGPTGNIQYF
CDR3 length: 13; V gene: TRBV18; J gene: TRBJ1-1; CDR3 protein: CASSPAKYSEAFF
CDR3 length: 13; V gene: TRBV12-5; J gene: TRBJ2-1; CDR3 protein: CASGPRNRDEQFF
CDR3 length: 12; V gene: TRBV29-1; J gene: TRBJ2-2; CDR3 protein: CSGFQGTGELFF
CDR3 length: 14; V gene: TRBV29-1; J gene: TRBJ1-5; CDR3 protein: CSVGGDRVDQPQHF
CDR3 length: 13; V gene: TRBV5-1; J gene: TRBJ2-7; CDR3 protein: CASSFGSSYEQYF
CDR3 length: 13; V gene: TRBV2; J gene: TRBJ1-5; CDR3 protein: CASSEFGGQPQHF
CDR3 length: 13; V gene: TRBV10-3; J gene: TRBJ1-5; CDR3 protein: CAISEGGNQPQHF
CDR3 length: 14; V gene: TRBV19; J gene: TRBJ1-1; CDR3 protein: CASSLGPVNTEAFF
CDR3 length: 14; V gene: TRBV30; J gene: TRBJ1-4; CDR3 protein: CAWSEQGVGGKLFF
CDR3 length: 16; V gene: TRBV4-3; J gene: TRBJ1-4; CDR3 protein: CASSQSPGGPNEKLFF
CDR3 length: 16; V gene: TRBV5-6; J gene: TRBJ2-1; CDR3 protein: CASSLYEGESYNEQFF
CDR3 length: 13; V gene: TRBV29-1; J gene: TRBJ2-3; CDR3 protein: CSALAGGLDTQYF
CDR3 length: 16; V gene: TRBV4-3; J gene: TRBJ1-4; CDR3 protein: CASSQDPGATNEKLFF